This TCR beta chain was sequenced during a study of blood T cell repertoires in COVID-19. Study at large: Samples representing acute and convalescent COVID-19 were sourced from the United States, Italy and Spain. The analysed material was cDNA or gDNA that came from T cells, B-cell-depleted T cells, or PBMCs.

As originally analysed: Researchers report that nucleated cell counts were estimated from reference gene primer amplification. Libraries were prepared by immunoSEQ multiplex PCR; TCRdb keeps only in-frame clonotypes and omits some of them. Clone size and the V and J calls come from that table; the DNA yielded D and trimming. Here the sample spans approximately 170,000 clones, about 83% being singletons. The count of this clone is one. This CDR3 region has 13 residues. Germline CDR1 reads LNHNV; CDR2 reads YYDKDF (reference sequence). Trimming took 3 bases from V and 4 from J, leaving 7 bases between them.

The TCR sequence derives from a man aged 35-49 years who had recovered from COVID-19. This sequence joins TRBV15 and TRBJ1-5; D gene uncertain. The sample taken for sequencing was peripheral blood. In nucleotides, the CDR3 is TGTGCCACCAGCAGCCACTGGAATCAGCCCCAGCATTTT. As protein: CATSSHWNQPQHF.